A selection of T cell receptor beta chains follows, all from one sample in a study of T cells in Graves' hyperthyroidism and ophthalmopathy. TCRdb re-analysed the multiplex PCR reads in MiXCR, keeping a single row per CDR3 protein. The data contain just under 750,000 distinct CDR3 sequences, 30% to 40% of them singletons. Sequenced material: blood. The receptors were sampled from a woman aged 40-49 years with Graves' hyperthyroidism. CDR3s leave out the opening cysteine and the closing phenylalanine or tryptophan. The order of the fields is clone size, CDR3 length, V gene, D gene, CDR3 protein. The D gene is left open where the match is weak. Not all rows give a size; the values are once, few, many and, for expanded clones, a class.

many	10	TRBV2	-	ASMGDLRGYT
-	12	TRBV11-3	TRBD1	ASRLSDRGNGQF
-	14	TRBV4-3	-	ASSQDWGSGNQPQH
-	15	TRBV4-3	TRBD1	ASSQVLSWTGSYEQY
many	13	TRBV10-3	TRBD1	AINNGQANNQPQH
-	15	TRBV7-9	TRBD1	ASSLQGALLRSYEQY
-	11	TRBV2	-	ASSTDKNTEAF
-	11	TRBV20-1	TRBD2	SAGGTHQETQY
-	15	TRBV12-3/TRBV12-4	TRBD1	ASTPGQGLTGANVLT
-	11	TRBV19	TRBD1	ASRGTGGGGYT
many	13	TRBV4-3	-	ASSQEWLASYEQY
-	14	TRBV7-2	TRBD2	ASSLASSGVSYEQY
-	12	TRBV12-3/TRBV12-4	-	ASRTIHGRAGYT
many	10	TRBV9	-	ASSVDEGSYT
-	10	TRBV29-1	TRBD2	SLMGGKETQY
-	12	TRBV10-3	-	AISAGTGANVLT
-	11	TRBV7-2	-	ASSLGLGDTQY
many	13	TRBV7-6	-	ASSRTGTNNSPLH
-	11	TRBV2	-	ASSAGGEYGYT
few	11	TRBV10-1	-	ASSEQGADTQY
-	12	TRBV7-2	-	ASSLSGMPGELF
many	9	TRBV29-1	-	SVVFNEKLF
-	11	TRBV7-8	TRBD1	ASSLTTGSGYT
many	13	TRBV4-3	-	ASSQVTGGSYEQY
few	13	TRBV24-1	TRBD1	ATSDVGQGLGGYT
-	13	TRBV29-1	-	SALKGPGEYNEQY
-	8	TRBV30	-	ACTGTEAF
-	13	TRBV7-2	-	ASSAGQTDAGELF
-	15	TRBV7-2	-	ASTGTAPVTTNEKLF
-	12	TRBV7-3	-	AWSLQSDSGELF
many	12	TRBV7-2	-	ASSFGEVSEKLF
few	12	TRBV7-2	-	ASSRGQDPVEQY
few	15	TRBV7-2	-	ASSHTGGGRANYGYT
-	13	TRBV7-2	-	ASSQGLRGTGELF
-	14	TRBV7-9	-	ASSLSRVWSGTEAF
-	14	TRBV20-1	TRBD2	SARGIAGRSTDTQY
few	11	TRBV24-1	-	ATSDQSPGELF
many	12	TRBV12-3/TRBV12-4	-	ASSPRGGANVLT
-	19	TRBV7-9	TRBD2	ASSPRDLSETSTGGTGELF
few	10	TRBV5-1	-	ASSFPQETQY
few	13	TRBV5-8	-	ASSWRGDRKETQY
-	14	TRBV7-9	TRBD1	ASSPLDRGLNTEAF
many	11	TRBV12-3/TRBV12-4	TRBD1	ASSSDRAETQY
few	10	TRBV30	-	ACPGRSYGYT
-	15	TRBV5-1	TRBD1	ASSLEGLRDRGYEQY
many	10	TRBV7-9	-	ATTDPGETQY
many	13	TRBV7-2	TRBD1	ASQGGTGLNTEAF